This TCR beta chain came from a study of shared clonotypes between healthy human individuals. Each of the donors was a healthy adult who was HIV-negative and had not had a recent acute infection or vaccination. A CD45RA+ naive subset and a CD45RA-negative memory subset were split from CD4+ cells. The V gene lost 5 bases and the J gene lost 7 bases, with 15 bases spanning the gap. This CDR3 is 14 amino acids long. Germline CDR1 and CDR2: SGHNT and YYREEE (reference sequence). Clones were sequenced by immunoSEQ multiplex PCR, and TCRdb holds only the in-frame ones, with some missing. The table has over a million clones, about 80% seen once.

The receptor's source is a man younger than 30 in good health. Some clones in this sample may be carry-over from other donors' samples. The V and J genes are TRBV5-4 and TRBJ1-4; TRBD1 might be the D (5 bases). Sequenced: memory CD4+ T cells from PBMCs. Indicated subset: CD45RA-negative fraction. CDR3 sequence reads: CASSFPGLPEKLFF. In DNA, the CDR3 is TGTGCCAGCAGTTTTCCGGGACTCCCTGAAAAACTGTTTTTT.